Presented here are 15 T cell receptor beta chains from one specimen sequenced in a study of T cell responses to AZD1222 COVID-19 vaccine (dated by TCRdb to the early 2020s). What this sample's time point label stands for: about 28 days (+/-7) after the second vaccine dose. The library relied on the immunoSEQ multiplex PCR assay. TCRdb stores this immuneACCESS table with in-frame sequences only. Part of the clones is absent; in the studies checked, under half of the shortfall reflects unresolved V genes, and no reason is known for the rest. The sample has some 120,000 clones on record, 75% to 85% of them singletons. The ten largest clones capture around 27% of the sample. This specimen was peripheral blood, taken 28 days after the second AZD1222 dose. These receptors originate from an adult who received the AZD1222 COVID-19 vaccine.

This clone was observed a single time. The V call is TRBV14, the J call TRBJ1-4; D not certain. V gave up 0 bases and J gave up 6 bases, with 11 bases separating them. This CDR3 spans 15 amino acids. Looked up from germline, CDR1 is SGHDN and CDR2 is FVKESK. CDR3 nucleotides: TGTGCCAGCAGCCAAGATAGGGCTCCCCATGAAAAACTGTTTTTT. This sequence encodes CASSQDRAPHEKLFF.

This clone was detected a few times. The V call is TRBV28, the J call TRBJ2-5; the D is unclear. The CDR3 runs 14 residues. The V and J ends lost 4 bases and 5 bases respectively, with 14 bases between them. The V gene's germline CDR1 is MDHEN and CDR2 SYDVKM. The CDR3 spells CASSSQLEVETQYF. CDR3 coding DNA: TGTGCCAGCAGTTCACAACTCGAGGTCGAGACCCAGTACTTC.

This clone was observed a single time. CDR3 in DNA: TGCGCCAGCAGCTCCGATCGAGGGGGCCCCGGGGAGCTGTTTTTT. Translated: CASSSDRGGPGELFF. The chain recombines TRBV5-1 with TRBJ2-2, with 7 bases matching TRBD1. The germline CDR1 and CDR2 sequences are SGHRS and YFSETQ. J gave up 6 bases and V 3 bases, and 8 bases lay outside the gene matches. There are 15 residues in the CDR3.

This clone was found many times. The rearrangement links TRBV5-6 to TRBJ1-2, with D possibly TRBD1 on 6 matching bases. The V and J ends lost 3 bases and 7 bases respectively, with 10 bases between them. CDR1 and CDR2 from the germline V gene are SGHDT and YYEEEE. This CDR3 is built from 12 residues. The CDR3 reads CASSYRTVGYTF. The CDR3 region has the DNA TGTGCCAGCAGCTACCGGACAGTTGGCTACACCTTC.

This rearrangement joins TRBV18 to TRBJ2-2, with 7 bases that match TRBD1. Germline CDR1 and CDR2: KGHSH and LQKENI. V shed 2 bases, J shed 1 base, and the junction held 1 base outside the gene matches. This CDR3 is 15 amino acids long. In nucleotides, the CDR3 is TGTGCCAGCTCACCAGGGACAGAGAACACCGGGGAGCTGTTTTTT. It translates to CASSPGTENTGELFF.

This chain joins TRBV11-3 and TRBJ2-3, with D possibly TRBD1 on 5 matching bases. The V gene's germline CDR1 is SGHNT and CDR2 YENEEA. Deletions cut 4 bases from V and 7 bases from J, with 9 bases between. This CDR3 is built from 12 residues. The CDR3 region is CASSSDSYTQYF. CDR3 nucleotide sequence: TGTGCCAGCAGCTCTGACAGTTATACGCAGTATTTT. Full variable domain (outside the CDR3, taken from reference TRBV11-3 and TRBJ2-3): EAGVVQSPRYKIIEKKQPVAFWCNPISGHNTLYWYLQNLGQGPELLIRYENEEAVDDSQLPKDRFSAERLKGVDSTLKIQPAELGDSAVYLCASSSDSYTQYFGPGTRLTVL.

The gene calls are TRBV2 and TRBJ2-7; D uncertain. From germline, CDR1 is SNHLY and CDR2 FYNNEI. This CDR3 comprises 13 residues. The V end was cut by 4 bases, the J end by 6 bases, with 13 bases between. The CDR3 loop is CASSVGPASEQYF. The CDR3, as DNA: TGTGCCAGCAGTGTTGGCCCAGCGAGCGAGCAGTACTTC.

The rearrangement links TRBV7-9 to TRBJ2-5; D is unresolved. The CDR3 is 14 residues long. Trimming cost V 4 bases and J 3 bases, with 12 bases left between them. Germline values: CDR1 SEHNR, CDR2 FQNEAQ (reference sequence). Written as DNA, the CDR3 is TGTGCCAGCAGCTCACCTTGGGAAGAAGAGACCCAGTACTTC. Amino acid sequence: CASSSPWEEETQYF.

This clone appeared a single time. The CDR3 DNA reads TGTGCCAGCAGCTCAACCGGGACAGGGAGTTCCATCCATGGCTACACCTTC. It codes for CASSSTGTGSSIHGYTF. The gene calls are TRBV5-8 and TRBJ1-2; 9 positions agree with TRBD1. The CDR3 loop spans 17 amino acids. Germline V gives CDR1 SGHTS, CDR2 YDEGEE. V lost 3 bases and J lost 6; bases outside the gene matches: 15. Complete variable domain (other parts from reference TRBV5-8 and TRBJ1-2): EAGVTQSPTHLIKTRGQQATLRCSPISGHTSVYWYQQALGLGLQFLLWYDEGEERNRGNFPPRFSGRQFPNYSSELNVNALELEDSALYLCASSSTGTGSSIHGYTFGSGTRLTVV.

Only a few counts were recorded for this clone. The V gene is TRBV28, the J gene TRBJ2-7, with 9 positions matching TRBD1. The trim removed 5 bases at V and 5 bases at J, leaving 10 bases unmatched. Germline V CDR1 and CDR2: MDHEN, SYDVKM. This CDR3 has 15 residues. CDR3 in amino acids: CASSTPGTGSHEQYF. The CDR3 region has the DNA TGTGCCAGCAGTACTCCCGGGACAGGGTCCCACGAGCAGTACTTC.

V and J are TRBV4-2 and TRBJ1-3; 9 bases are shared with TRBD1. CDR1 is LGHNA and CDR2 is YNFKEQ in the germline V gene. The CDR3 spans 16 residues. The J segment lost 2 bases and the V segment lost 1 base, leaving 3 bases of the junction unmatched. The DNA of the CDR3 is TGTGCCAGCAGCCAAGCCGGGACAGGGACTGGAAACACCATATATTTT. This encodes CASSQAGTGTGNTIYF.

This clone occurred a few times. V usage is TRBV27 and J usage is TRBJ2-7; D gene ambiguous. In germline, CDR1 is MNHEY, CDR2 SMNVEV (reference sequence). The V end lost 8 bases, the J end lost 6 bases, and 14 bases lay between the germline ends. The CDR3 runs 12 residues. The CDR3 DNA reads TGTGCCAGCGCTCGTGGGGTTGGCGAGCAGTACTTC. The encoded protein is CASARGVGEQYF.

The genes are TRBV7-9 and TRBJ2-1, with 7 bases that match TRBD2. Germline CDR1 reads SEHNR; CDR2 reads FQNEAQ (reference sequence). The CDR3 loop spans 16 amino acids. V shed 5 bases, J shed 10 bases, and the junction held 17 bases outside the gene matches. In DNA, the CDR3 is TGTGCCAGCAGCCCCAGGACTTCCTCGGGGGGTGGCGAGCAGTTCTTC. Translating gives CASSPRTSSGGGEQFF.

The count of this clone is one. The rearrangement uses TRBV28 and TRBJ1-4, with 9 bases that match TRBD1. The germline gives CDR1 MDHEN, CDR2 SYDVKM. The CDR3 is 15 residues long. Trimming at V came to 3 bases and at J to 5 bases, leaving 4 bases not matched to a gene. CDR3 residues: CASSFLTGGNEKLFF. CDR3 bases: TGTGCCAGCAGTTTCCTGACAGGGGGGAATGAAAAACTGTTTTTT.

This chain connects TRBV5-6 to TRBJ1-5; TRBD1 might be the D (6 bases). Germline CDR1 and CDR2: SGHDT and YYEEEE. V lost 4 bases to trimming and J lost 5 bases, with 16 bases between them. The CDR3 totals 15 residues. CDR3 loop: CASSGSEQGDQPQHF. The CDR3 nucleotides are TGTGCCAGCAGCGGATCGGAACAGGGTGATCAGCCCCAGCATTTT. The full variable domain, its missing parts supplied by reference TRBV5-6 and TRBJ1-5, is DAGVTQSPTHLIKTRGQQVTLRCSPKSGHDTVSWYQQALGQGPQFIFQYYEEEERQRGNFPDRFSGHQFPNYSSELNVNALLLGDSALYLCASSGSEQGDQPQHFGDGTRLSIL.